The 14 T cell receptor beta chains listed next were all sequenced from one sample in a study of cytomegalovirus exposure and HLA in healthy donors. Use of 60 Vbeta and 13 Jbeta primers characterized the PCR. Profiling relied on immunoSEQ multiplex PCR, and the TCRdb table lists in-frame clones only, not all of them. The sample shows 130,000 to 150,000 clones, around 82% of them seen only once. Specimen: PBMCs. The receptors shown here come from a female donor in good health and CMV-seronegative.

This clone was found once. The chain links TRBV10-2 to TRBJ2-3; a weak D match, TRBD2 (5 bases). This CDR3 comprises 13 residues. The V gene lost 4 bases and the J gene lost 5 bases, with 10 bases spanning the gap. Germline V gene lookup returns CDR1 WSHSY and CDR2 SAAADI. CDR3 sequence: CASSATGKDTQYF. The CDR3 coding sequence is TGCGCCAGCAGTGCAACGGGGAAAGATACGCAGTATTTT.

DNA for the CDR3: TGTGCCAGCAGCGTACTACCGGACAGGGGAAACACCATATATTTT. This gives the protein CASSVLPDRGNTIYF. The J gene is TRBJ1-3, the V gene TRBV9; 7 bases agree with TRBD1. The germline V gene has CDR1 SGDLS and CDR2 YYNGEE. This CDR3 is 15 amino acids long. V was pared by 1 base and J by 4 bases, with 5 bases of the junction left unmatched.

The chain carries TRBV6-5 and TRBJ1-2; weak D call: TRBD1 (6 bases). In germline, CDR1 is MNHEY, CDR2 SVGAGI. The ends were cut back, 6 bases at V and 0 bases at J, with 11 bases in the middle. CDR3 length equals 14 residues. Here the CDR3 reads CASRTGKPNYGYTF. The CDR3 DNA sequence: TGTGCCAGCAGGACAGGAAAACCTAACTATGGCTACACCTTC.

The rearrangement links TRBV6-5 to TRBJ2-7; TRBD2 might be the D (6 bases). Germline V gene lookup returns CDR1 MNHEY and CDR2 SVGAGI. CDR3 length equals 14 residues. The V and J ends lost 3 bases and 7 bases respectively, with 16 bases between them. The CDR3 here is CASSYWEESEEQYF. CDR3 DNA: TGTGCCAGCAGTTATTGGGAGGAATCCGAGGAGCAGTACTTC.

The gene calls are TRBV10-2 and TRBJ2-5; TRBD2 agrees at 7 bases. With 3 bases clipped from V and 5 bases from J, the junction kept 6 bases outside the gene matches. Looked up from germline, CDR1 is WSHSY and CDR2 is SAAADI. This CDR3 has 14 amino acids. Here the CDR3 DNA reads TGCGCCAGCAGTGAAACTGGTAGCGGGGAGACCCAGTACTTC. This codes for CASSETGSGETQYF.

The sample holds a few counts of this clone. CDR3 in DNA: TGTGCCAGCAGTGCCGTCGGGGGGATGAACACTGAAGCTTTCTTT. It translates to CASSAVGGMNTEAFF. V is TRBV6-1 and J is TRBJ1-1, with D possibly TRBD1 on 5 matching bases. The CDR3 contains 15 residues. The V end lost 4 bases, the J end lost 0 bases, and 12 bases lay between the germline ends. Germline CDR1 reads MNHNS; CDR2 reads SASEGT.

This clone appeared a few times. The chain uses TRBV6-6 and TRBJ1-1, with a weak D call TRBD1 (5 bases). V lost 0 bases and J lost 9, with 17 bases in between. Germline CDR1 MNHNY, CDR2 SVGAGI (reference sequence). The CDR3 extends over 15 amino acids. CDR3 DNA sequence: TGTGCCAGCAGTTACTCGATAGGGGCAGATAATAAAGCTTTCTTT. Amino acid sequence: CASSYSIGADNKAFF.

This clone was observed once. The chain uses TRBV5-1 and TRBJ1-1, with D hard to call. The CDR3 is made up of 12 amino acids. With 3 bases removed from V and 3 bases from J, the gap between germline ends came to 6 bases. Germline V gene sequence: CDR1 SGHRS, CDR2 YFSETQ. The CDR3 is CASSSEDTEAFF. The CDR3 nucleotides read TGCGCCAGCAGCTCAGAGGACACTGAAGCTTTCTTT. The full variable domain, with the rest looked up from reference TRBV5-1 and TRBJ1-1, is KAGVTQTPRYLIKTRGQQVTLSCSPISGHRSVSWYQQTPGQGLQFLFEYFSETQRNKGNFPGRFSGRQFSNSRSEMNVSTLELGDSALYLCASSSEDTEAFFGQGTRLTVV.

This clone has only a few counts. The chain has TRBV19 and TRBJ2-7; no clear D. Germline V CDR1 and CDR2: LNHDA, SQIVND (reference sequence). Deletions cut 5 bases from V and 7 bases from J, with 18 bases between. There are 14 residues in the CDR3. CDR3 DNA sequence: TGTGCCAGTAGTGAAATTGACGGGTTGGAAGAGCAGTACTTC. This encodes CASSEIDGLEEQYF.

This clone was observed a handful of times. The chain is built from TRBV7-6 and TRBJ1-5, with D perhaps matching TRBD1 (5 bases). The CDR3 runs 16 residues. Per germline, CDR1 SGHVS and CDR2 FNYEAQ. Trimming left V 4 bases short and J 4 bases short, with 17 bases between. The CDR3 DNA is TGTGCCAGCAGCTCTTTAGCGATGGGGGGGAATCAGCCCCAGCATTTT. This translates into CASSSLAMGGNQPQHF.

The genes are TRBV5-1 and TRBJ1-2; 7 positions agree with TRBD1. CDR1 and CDR2 from the germline V gene are SGHRS and YFSETQ. V shed 0 bases, J shed 7 bases, and the junction held 12 bases outside the gene matches. The CDR3 loop spans 16 amino acids. The chain's CDR3 is CASSLEGLKGAVGYTF. DNA of the CDR3: TGCGCCAGCAGCTTGGAGGGGTTGAAGGGGGCGGTTGGCTACACCTTC.

The V gene is TRBV19, the J gene TRBJ2-1; 10 positions match TRBD2. Germline trimming cut 6 bases from V and 8 bases from J; bases unmatched to any gene: 7. The CDR3 has 14 residues. The germline V gene encodes CDR1 LNHDA and CDR2 SQIVND (reference sequence). This CDR3 is CASRWASGSYEQFF. The CDR3 DNA is TGTGCCAGTAGATGGGCTAGCGGGAGTTATGAGCAGTTCTTC. Supplemented by reference TRBV19 and TRBJ2-1, the full variable domain reads DGGITQSPKYLFRKEGQNVTLSCEQNLNHDAMYWYRQDPGQGLRLIYYSQIVNDFQKGDIAEGYSVSREKKESFPLTVTSAQKNPTAFYLCASRWASGSYEQFFGPGTRLTVL.

The V call is TRBV5-5, the J call TRBJ1-1, with 11 bases identical to TRBD1. V dropped 2 bases and J dropped 6; count of bases not matched to a gene: 3. Germline values: CDR1 SGHKS, CDR2 YYEKEE (reference sequence). The CDR3 loop spans 14 amino acids. Written as DNA, the CDR3 is TGTGCCAGCAGCTTAGAGGACAGGGGGCCTGAAGCTTTCTTT. It encodes CASSLEDRGPEAFF.

The chain has TRBV28 and TRBJ1-2, with D perhaps matching TRBD1 (6 bases). This CDR3 has 13 residues. Trimming cost V 3 bases and J 4 bases, with 9 bases left between them. CDR1 is MDHEN, CDR2 SYDVKM, per germline. This CDR3 reads CASSFGGAYGYTF. The CDR3 nucleotides are TGTGCCAGCAGTTTTGGGGGGGCCTATGGCTACACCTTC.